This T cell receptor (beta chain) is drawn from a study of T cells after yellow fever vaccination. Study details: SMART-Seq v4 Ultra Low Input prepared libraries from low-cell fractions.

Germline V gene sequence: CDR1 LNHNV, CDR2 YYDKDF (reference sequence). V shed 0 bases and J 1 base; nucleotides not matched to a gene: 10. The CDR3 is 20 amino acids. TCR cDNA was made by 5'RACE template switching, adding a universal primer site and UMIs. TCRdb called the 5' RACE reads again in MiXCR, with one record for every CDR3 protein. The sample lists around 250,000 distinct CDR3 sequences; 5.2% were seen once. The TCR was taken from a man aged 18 to 30 who received the YFV17D yellow fever vaccine. The material sequenced was CD4+ T cells sorted from PBMCs, taken on the day of the yellow fever booster vaccination. The rearrangement links TRBV15 to TRBJ1-6, with 9 bases fitting TRBD1. The CDR3 loop is CATSREPRTGAGSYNSPLHF. CDR3 DNA: TGTGCCACCAGCAGAGAACCGCGGACAGGGGCAGGGTCCTATAATTCACCCCTCCACTTT.